The next 23 T cell receptor beta chains were all read from a single sample in a study of blood T cell repertoires in COVID-19. Sequencing was performed with immunoSEQ multiplex PCR; in TCRdb, only in-frame clones are kept and a portion is missing. The data show under 200,000 clones, with roughly nine tenths seen just once and 9.5% to 13% held by the top ten. Input material: peripheral blood. These receptors were taken from a woman in her sixties with COVID-19, enrolled during active disease.

The chain recombines TRBV2 with TRBJ2-1, with TRBD2 matching 8 bases. After removal of 8 bases from V and 3 bases from J, the junction contained 12 bases not matched to a gene. CDR1 and CDR2 from the germline V gene are SNHLY and FYNNEI. The CDR3 runs 16 residues. This CDR3 is CASRIDGRAYYNEQFF. CDR3 nucleotides: TGTGCCAGCCGGATCGACGGGAGGGCTTACTACAATGAGCAGTTCTTC.

J is TRBJ2-7 and V is TRBV9; D remains ambiguous. In germline, CDR1 is SGDLS, CDR2 YYNGEE. Between the trimmed V and J ends, which lost 1 base and 0 bases, there was a span of 8 bases. The CDR3 consists of 14 residues. CDR3 loop: CASSVIDNSYEQYF. CDR3 sequence (DNA): TGTGCCAGCAGCGTAATTGACAACTCCTACGAGCAGTACTTC.

The chain couples TRBV5-6 to TRBJ1-5, with TRBD1 as a possible D gene (5 bases). CDR1 is SGHDT, CDR2 YYEEEE, per germline. Trimming removed 2 bases from V and 1 base from J, with 10 bases in between. The CDR3 is made up of 15 amino acids. This CDR3 reads CASSFGRGSNQPQHF. The CDR3 DNA follows: TGTGCCAGCAGCTTTGGAAGGGGCAGCAATCAGCCCCAGCATTTT.

This sequence joins TRBV4-2 and TRBJ2-7, with D possibly matching TRBD1 (6 bases). Germline V gives CDR1 LGHNA, CDR2 YNFKEQ. The CDR3 sequence is 14 residues long. V was cut by 1 base and J by 2 bases, with 9 bases left in between. In DNA form, the CDR3 reads TGTGCCAGCAGCCAAGGACAGGATACCTACGAGCAGTACTTC. Protein sequence: CASSQGQDTYEQYF.

CDR3 coding DNA: TGTGCCTCGACTCGGCCAGGACATACGAACACTGAAGCTTTCTTT. Protein sequence: CASTRPGHTNTEAFF. The rearrangement uses TRBV28 and TRBJ1-1; D is possibly TRBD1 (5 bases). Germline V gene lookup returns CDR1 MDHEN and CDR2 SYDVKM. V shed 11 bases and J shed 1 base, with 20 bases lying between them. The CDR3 sequence is 15 residues long.

The chain has TRBV5-4 and TRBJ1-4, with 10 bases matching TRBD1. J gave up 7 bases and V 5 bases, and 11 bases lay outside the gene matches. The germline V gene encodes CDR1 SGHNT and CDR2 YYREEE (reference sequence). The CDR3 is 16 residues long. The CDR3 DNA is TGTGCCAGCAGTCGTGACAGGGGGCAGTATCGTGAAAAACTGTTTTTT. It encodes CASSRDRGQYREKLFF. Using reference TRBV5-4 and TRBJ1-4 for the parts outside the CDR3, the full variable domain is ETGVTQSPTHLIKTRGQQVTLRCSSQSGHNTVSWYQQALGQGPQFIFQYYREEENGRGNFPPRFSGLQFPNYSSELNVNALELDDSALYLCASSRDRGQYREKLFFGSGTQLSVL.

V and J are TRBV7-2 and TRBJ1-3; D is perhaps TRBD1 (5 bases). Germline lookup yields CDR1 SGHTA and CDR2 FQGNSA. CDR3 length: 15 amino acids. V lost 4 bases, J lost 4 bases, and 14 bases lay in between. The CDR3 sequence is CASSSPGGYGNTIYF. The CDR3 DNA is TGTGCCAGCAGCTCCCCTGGGGGGTACGGAAACACCATATATTTT.

This clone was counted once. The genes are TRBV27 and TRBJ1-2; D might be TRBD1 (6 bases). The CDR3 totals 14 residues. The germline V gene has CDR1 MNHEY and CDR2 SMNVEV (reference sequence). The V end lost 0 bases, the J end lost 12 bases, and 17 bases lay between the germline ends. Written as DNA, the CDR3 is TGTGCCAGCAGTTTATCGACAGGCAGGGGCGGCCACACCTTC. This sequence encodes CASSLSTGRGGHTF.

The chain links TRBV2 to TRBJ2-3; tentatively, D is TRBD1 (5 bases). The germline V gene encodes CDR1 SNHLY and CDR2 FYNNEI. V was clipped by 4 bases and J by 0 bases, with 5 bases between them. The CDR3 runs 13 residues. CDR3 sequence: CASSGGSTDTQYF. CDR3 in DNA: TGTGCCAGCAGTGGGGGCAGCACAGATACGCAGTATTTT.

This chain joins TRBV6-1 and TRBJ1-5, with D tentatively TRBD1 (5 bases). CDR1 and CDR2 from the germline V gene are MNHNS and SASEGT. The germline V and J ends were trimmed by 0 bases and 7 bases, with 13 bases remaining between them. The CDR3 has 15 residues. The chain's CDR3 is CASSEARGKGQPQHF. CDR3 sequence (DNA): TGTGCCAGCAGTGAAGCGCGAGGAAAGGGGCAGCCCCAGCATTTT.

The chain carries TRBV5-4 and TRBJ2-7; TRBD1 might be the D (5 bases). With 3 bases removed from V and 9 bases from J, the gap between germline ends came to 19 bases. CDR1 is SGHNT, CDR2 YYREEE, per germline (reference sequence). This CDR3 region has 14 residues. The chain's CDR3 is CASSSKGLSRAQYF. The CDR3 DNA is TGTGCCAGCAGCTCTAAGGGGCTATCTCGAGCGCAGTACTTC.

The chain's CDR3 is CASSFGSNTEAFF. The CDR3, as DNA: TGTGCCAGCAGTTTCGGGTCGAACACTGAAGCTTTCTTT. The chain is built from TRBV12-3 or TRBV12-4 and TRBJ1-1; D is unresolved. Trimming stripped 3 bases from V and 1 base from J, with 6 bases between. The CDR3 totals 13 residues.

V gene TRBV28 combines with J gene TRBJ2-1; D unclear. The CDR3 contains 13 residues. The V and J ends lost 6 bases and 8 bases respectively, with 14 bases between them. The germline gives CDR1 MDHEN, CDR2 SYDVKM. The CDR3 here is CASSSRSRDEQFF. The CDR3 DNA reads as TGTGCCAGCAGCTCCCGGTCCCGGGATGAGCAGTTCTTC.

This clone was observed a single time. CDR3 DNA: TGTGCCAGCAGTTACCTCGGGACTAGCAGGAACACCGGGGAGCTGTTTTTT. It codes for CASSYLGTSRNTGELFF. This chain links TRBV6-2 or TRBV6-3 with TRBJ2-2, with 9 bases aligning to TRBD2. Germline CDR1 MNHEY, CDR2 SVGEGT. V dropped 2 bases and J dropped 1; count of bases not matched to a gene: 5. CDR3 length: 17 amino acids.

This sequence joins TRBV19 and TRBJ2-7; no clear D gene. V was cut by 6 bases and J by 1 base, with 10 bases left in between. Per germline, CDR1 LNHDA and CDR2 SQIVND (reference sequence). The CDR3 contains 13 residues. This CDR3 reads CASSTTTSYEQYF. The CDR3 DNA sequence: TGTGCCAGTAGCACGACAACTTCCTACGAGCAGTACTTC.

The genes are TRBV19 and TRBJ1-6; no definite D call. The CDR3 is 16 residues long. Looked up from germline, CDR1 is LNHDA and CDR2 is SQIVND (reference sequence). V lost 4 bases and J lost 4, with 14 bases in between. CDR3 sequence: CASSTLLRAYNSPLHF. In DNA form, the CDR3 reads TGTGCCAGTAGTACTCTGTTGAGAGCTTATAATTCACCCCTCCACTTT. The complete variable domain, with remaining parts taken from reference TRBV19 and TRBJ1-6, reads DGGITQSPKYLFRKEGQNVTLSCEQNLNHDAMYWYRQDPGQGLRLIYYSQIVNDFQKGDIAEGYSVSREKKESFPLTVTSAQKNPTAFYLCASSTLLRAYNSPLHFGNGTRLTVT.

This chain connects TRBV19 to TRBJ2-7, with 12 bases that match TRBD2. This CDR3 is built from 16 residues. V lost 2 bases, J lost 1 base, and 3 bases stayed unmatched. CDR1 is LNHDA and CDR2 is SQIVND in the germline V gene (reference sequence). The CDR3 protein is CASSISSGRGSYEQYF. The DNA of the CDR3 is TGTGCCAGTAGTATATCTAGCGGGAGGGGGTCCTACGAGCAGTACTTC.

This clone occurred a few times. Other nucleotide sequences in the sample specify the same CDR3. The chain couples TRBV6-5 to TRBJ2-7, with TRBD2 as a possible D gene (5 bases). V gave up 2 bases and J gave up 3 bases, with 8 bases separating them. Germline CDR1 reads MNHEY; CDR2 reads SVGAGI. This CDR3 is 13 amino acids long. In DNA, the CDR3 is TGTGCCAGCAGTTACCCTGGGAGCTACGAGCAGTACTTC. This codes for CASSYPGSYEQYF.

This sequence joins TRBV21-1 and TRBJ1-2; the D call of TRBD1 is as the table states it, not checked on the DNA. TRBV21-1 is flagged as a pseudogene. The CDR3 runs to 18 residues. For the CDR3, the DNA is TGTGCCAGCAGCAAAGGCGAAAACCAGGGGCCAGGCAACTATGGCTACACCTTC. It specifies CASSKGENQGPGNYGYTF.

The genes are TRBV27 and TRBJ1-5, with TRBD1 matching 9 bases. Losses at the gene ends were 0 bases for V and 4 bases for J; bases not matched to a gene: 7. The germline V gene encodes CDR1 MNHEY and CDR2 SMNVEV (reference sequence). The CDR3 totals 17 residues. The CDR3: CASSLSMTGGLNQPQHF. The CDR3 DNA is TGTGCCAGCAGTTTATCGATGACAGGGGGACTTAATCAGCCCCAGCATTTT.

This chain joins TRBV7-8 and TRBJ2-5; 7 bases agree with TRBD1. The CDR3 covers 13 residues. The V gene end was trimmed by 5 bases and the J gene end by 1 base; junction bases not matched to a gene: 1. Germline V gene data show CDR1 as SGHVS and CDR2 as FQNEAQ. CDR3 loop: CASSRQGQETQYF. The DNA for the CDR3 is TGTGCCAGCAGCCGACAGGGCCAAGAGACCCAGTACTTC. The variable domain in full, completed from reference TRBV7-8 and TRBJ2-5, reads GAGVSQSPRYKVAKRGQDVALRCDPISGHVSLFWYQQALGQGPEFLTYFQNEAQLDKSGLPSDRFFAERPEGSVSTLKIQRTQQEDSAVYLCASSRQGQETQYFGPGTRLLVL.

The chain's CDR3 is CASSVARQGAGELFF. DNA of the CDR3: TGTGCCAGCAGCGTAGCTCGACAGGGGGCCGGGGAGCTGTTTTTT. The chain has TRBV9 and TRBJ2-2; 9 positions match TRBD1. Germline CDR1 SGDLS, CDR2 YYNGEE. The J segment lost 6 bases and the V segment lost 0 bases, leaving 3 bases of the junction unmatched. The CDR3 totals 15 residues.

V usage is TRBV5-5 and J usage is TRBJ2-7, with 7 bases identical to TRBD2. The length of the CDR3 is 16 residues. Germline CDR1 is SGHKS and CDR2 is YYEKEE (reference sequence). V lost 3 bases and J lost 0; bases outside the gene matches: 9. This chain's CDR3 is CASSWISGYLSYEQYF. The CDR3 coding sequence is TGTGCCAGCAGCTGGATTAGCGGGTACCTCTCCTACGAGCAGTACTTC.